This entry is about one T cell receptor (beta chain). Its antigen is undetermined. The data originate from a study of cytomegalovirus exposure and HLA in healthy donors. At the level of the study: Of all 400 or so donors who were genotyped, under 90% belonged to the Caucasian-associated ancestry cluster.

Researchers ran the PCR with 60 Vbeta and 13 Jbeta primers. Data came from immunoSEQ multiplex PCR; TCRdb stores just in-frame clones and leaves some out. Here the sample spans about 180,000 clones, roughly 84% being singletons. CDR1 SGHRS and CDR2 YFSETQ come from the germline V gene. The V segment lost 4 bases and the J segment 6 bases; nucleotides outside the gene matches: 14. This CDR3 is 17 amino acids long. Overall study findings and caveats: Productive rates of about 90% or about 30% were seen for most TCR beta V segments in an earlier analysis. Common viral pathogens seemed to be connected with several of the most significant clusters, according to a later analysis.

The V and J genes are TRBV5-1 and TRBJ2-2; 8 bases fit TRBD2. The clonotype was recovered from a man younger than 40 in good health and CMV-seronegative. Input material: PBMCs. CDR3 nucleotides: TGCGCCAGCAGCCCAATCGGGGGGGCTGGGATAGCCGGGGAGCTGTTTTTT. This codes for CASSPIGGAGIAGELFF.